One and the same sample provided the 10 T cell receptor beta chains below, sequenced in a study of control samples from healthy donors and cancer patients. Data came from immunoSEQ multiplex PCR; TCRdb stores just in-frame clones and leaves some out. The repertoire holds 110,000 to 150,000 clones, with 94% as singletons. Input material: blood. These receptors were taken from a man aged 40-49 years in good health.

This rearrangement joins TRBV2 to TRBJ1-1; no firm D call. Germline-derived CDR1 and CDR2 are SNHLY and FYNNEI. The ends were cut back, 1 base at V and 14 bases at J, with 11 bases in the middle. This CDR3 is 11 amino acids long. CDR3 residues: CASSEDGPRFF. Written as DNA, the CDR3 is TGTGCCAGCAGTGAAGACGGCCCACGGTTCTTT.

V gene TRBV9 combines with J gene TRBJ2-5; 7 bases are a match to TRBD1. Trimming cost V 2 bases and J 2 bases; bases outside gene matches: 3. This CDR3 comprises 14 residues. Germline V gene sequence: CDR1 SGDLS, CDR2 YYNGEE. CDR3 in amino acids: CASSVGTAQETQYF. The CDR3 nucleotides are TGTGCCAGCAGCGTCGGGACAGCGCAAGAGACCCAGTACTTC.

The chain recombines TRBV19 with TRBJ2-7; TRBD1 matches 7 bases. The germline gives CDR1 LNHDA, CDR2 SQIVND (reference sequence). With V trimmed by 5 bases and J by 3 bases, 7 bases remained unmatched. The length of the CDR3 is 14 residues. The CDR3 DNA follows: TGTGCCAGTAGTCCGGGACAGAGACTCTACGAGCAGTACTTC. Protein: CASSPGQRLYEQYF.

The chain joins TRBV28 to TRBJ1-3; 7 bases match TRBD1. Germline V lookup: CDR1 MDHEN, CDR2 SYDVKM. J lost 4 bases, V lost 4 bases, and 13 bases had no gene match. There are 17 residues in the CDR3. Here the CDR3 reads CASSSLTGVWAGNTIYF. The CDR3 DNA sequence: TGTGCCAGCAGTTCTCTTACAGGGGTTTGGGCCGGAAACACCATATATTTT.

This clone was detected only once. This chain joins TRBV7-2 and TRBJ1-1; TRBD1 might be the D (5 bases). The CDR3 consists of 14 residues. V was pared by 5 bases and J by 1 base, with 11 bases between. Germline CDR1 is SGHTA and CDR2 is FQGNSA. The chain's CDR3 is CASSLRDRNTEAFF. CDR3 nucleotide sequence: TGTGCCAGCAGCCTCCGGGACCGGAACACTGAAGCTTTCTTT.

The V call is TRBV15, the J call TRBJ1-3; no reliable D call. The CDR3 covers 16 residues. Trimming removed 5 bases from V and 0 bases from J, with 14 bases in between. From germline, CDR1 is LNHNV and CDR2 YYDKDF (reference sequence). The CDR3 sequence: CATSGRLSSSGNTIYF. The CDR3 DNA sequence: TGTGCCACCAGCGGGCGGCTTTCAAGCTCTGGAAACACCATATATTTT.

The chain links TRBV10-3 to TRBJ1-1; no firm D call. Germline CDR1 is ENHRY and CDR2 is SYGVKD. Between the trimmed V and J ends, which lost 6 bases and 1 base, there was a span of 6 bases. The CDR3 totals 12 residues. The CDR3 is CAIRNRNTEAFF. DNA for the CDR3: TGTGCCATCAGGAACAGGAACACTGAAGCTTTCTTT.

This chain links TRBV7-8 with TRBJ2-7, with 8 bases aligning to TRBD1. The ends lost 5 bases at V and 0 bases at J; junction bases unmatched: 6. The CDR3 is 15 residues long. The germline V gene has CDR1 SGHVS and CDR2 FQNEAQ. The CDR3 here is CASSPTGAISYEQYF. In nucleotides, the CDR3 is TGTGCCAGCAGCCCGACAGGGGCCATCTCCTACGAGCAGTACTTC. Full variable domain (outside the CDR3, taken from reference TRBV7-8 and TRBJ2-7): GAGVSQSPRYKVAKRGQDVALRCDPISGHVSLFWYQQALGQGPEFLTYFQNEAQLDKSGLPSDRFFAERPEGSVSTLKIQRTQQEDSAVYLCASSPTGAISYEQYFGPGTRLTVT.

The chain employs TRBV24-1 and TRBJ2-3; no definite D call. Germline loops: CDR1 KGHDR, CDR2 SFDVKD. Trimming stripped 1 base from V and 6 bases from J, with 7 bases between. The CDR3 is 13 amino acids. The CDR3 region is CATSDLGEDTQYF. The CDR3 coding sequence is TGTGCCACCAGTGATTTAGGAGAGGATACGCAGTATTTT.

Comment on this clone: Mismatch with germline at one junction end may stem from a read error. The J gene is TRBJ2-7, the V gene TRBV9; TRBD1 aligns across 11 bases. Germline CDR1 reads SGDLS; CDR2 reads YYNGEE. The CDR3 is made up of 15 amino acids. The DNA of the CDR3 is TGTGCCCGCAGCGTAGGGGGGACAGGGGGCTACGAGCAGTACTTC. Its protein product is CARSVGGTGGYEQYF. The full variable domain, in which reference TRBV9 and TRBJ2-7 provide the parts outside the CDR3, is DSGVTQTPKHLITATGQRVTLRCSPRSGDLSVYWYQQSLDQGLQFLIQYYNGEERAKGNILERFSAQQFPDLHSELNLSSLELGDSALYFCARSVGGTGGYEQYFGPGTRLTVT.